The 12 T cell receptor beta chains below all came from one sample that was sequenced in a study of shared clonotypes between healthy human individuals (dated by TCRdb to 2018 to 2021). The library was prepared using the immunoSEQ multiplex PCR assay. TCRdb's version of the immuneACCESS table is confined to in-frame rearrangements and falls short of the full clone set. An unresolved V gene accounts for under half of the shortfall where checked; the remainder is of unknown origin. Here the sample has around 2,000,000 clones; about 93% occur a single time. In total, the top ten clones hold 1.5% to 2% of the sample. For the CD8 naive samples, CD45RO-negative cells were positively selected for CCR7, yielding a CD45RA+CCR7+ population from which TemRA cells were excluded. Sample: naive CD8+ T cells from PBMCs. The cell subset or site label, as the study defines it: CD45RA+CCR7+. These receptors all stem from a man aged 18 to 29 in good health. Some clones in this sample may be carry-over from other donors' samples.

The V gene is TRBV4-3, the J gene TRBJ2-1, with D possibly matching TRBD2 (6 bases). The CDR3 sequence is 14 residues long. Germline assignment: CDR1 LGHNA and CDR2 YSLEER. The V end lost 4 bases, the J end lost 7 bases, and 14 bases lay between the germline ends. CDR3 protein: CASSRGEWGNEQFF. The CDR3 nucleotides are TGCGCCAGCAGCCGGGGGGAGTGGGGGAATGAGCAGTTCTTC.

V gene TRBV6-1 combines with J gene TRBJ1-5; D perhaps matches TRBD1 (6 bases). V dropped 7 bases and J dropped 4 bases, with 11 bases sitting between them. The germline V gene has CDR1 MNHNS and CDR2 SASEGT. The CDR3 totals 13 residues. CDR3: CASMRTVNQPQHF. CDR3 nucleotides: TGTGCCAGCATGAGGACAGTGAATCAGCCCCAGCATTTT.

Worth noting for this clone: This same CDR3 is encoded by further DNA sequences in the sample. This sequence joins TRBV7-9 and TRBJ2-1, with TRBD1 matching over 9 bases. J was trimmed by 3 bases and V by 3 bases; bases with no gene match: 3. This CDR3 contains 15 residues. Germline assignment: CDR1 SEHNR and CDR2 FQNEAQ (reference sequence). CDR3 residues: CASSFGQGHYNEQFF. Written as DNA, the CDR3 is TGTGCCAGCAGCTTCGGACAGGGGCACTACAATGAGCAGTTCTTC.

Concerning this clone itself: Other DNA variants within this sample encode the same CDR3. This chain uses TRBV19 with TRBJ2-3, with D perhaps TRBD2 (5 bases). The V gene lost 4 bases and the J gene lost 5 bases, with 10 bases spanning the gap. The germline V gene has CDR1 LNHDA and CDR2 SQIVND (reference sequence). The CDR3 has 13 residues. Here the CDR3 reads CASSTRARDTQYF. In DNA form, the CDR3 reads TGTGCCAGTAGTACGAGGGCCAGAGATACGCAGTATTTT.

V gene TRBV6-5 combines with J gene TRBJ2-1; D is perhaps TRBD1 (6 bases). V lost 4 bases, J lost 2 bases, and 12 bases lay in between. Per the germline V gene, CDR1 is MNHEY and CDR2 is SVGAGI. This CDR3 has 15 residues. The CDR3 DNA sequence: TGTGCCAGCAGTTTTGACAGGAGTACCTACAATGAGCAGTTCTTC. It translates to CASSFDRSTYNEQFF.

The chain joins TRBV6-6 to TRBJ2-7, with TRBD2 identical over 7 bases. From germline, CDR1 is MNHNY and CDR2 SVGAGI (reference sequence). V lost 0 bases and J lost 0; bases outside the gene matches: 5. This CDR3 spans 16 amino acids. CDR3 sequence: CASSYSSREDSYEQYF. CDR3 DNA: TGTGCCAGCAGTTACTCGTCCCGGGAGGACTCCTACGAGCAGTACTTC.

This chain uses TRBV13 with TRBJ1-3; 8 bases match TRBD1. Germline CDR1 is PRHDT and CDR2 is FYEKMQ (reference sequence). The V and J ends lost 4 bases and 6 bases, in that order; junction bases with no gene match: 5. This CDR3 has 14 residues. The CDR3 nucleotides are TGTGCCAGCAGCTCCGGACAGGGCGCAAACACCATATATTTT. Translating gives CASSSGQGANTIYF.

CDR3 sequence reads: CASSFTVGVDYEQYF. The DNA of the CDR3 is TGTGCCAGCAGCTTCACAGTCGGCGTGGACTACGAGCAGTACTTC. The chain links TRBV7-9 to TRBJ2-7; no firm D call. Germline CDR1 reads SEHNR; CDR2 reads FQNEAQ (reference sequence). This CDR3 has 15 residues. V was shortened by 3 bases and J by 3 bases, with 15 bases between the two germline ends.

The chain is built from TRBV29-1 and TRBJ2-2; no reliable D call. This CDR3 region has 14 residues. Germline assignment: CDR1 SQVTM and CDR2 ANQGSEA. With 3 bases removed from V and 7 bases from J, the gap between germline ends came to 15 bases. CDR3 protein: CSVDSPGWNGELFF. CDR3 coding DNA: TGCAGCGTTGATAGCCCCGGGTGGAACGGGGAGCTGTTTTTT.

For this clone: The identical CDR3 is also encoded by other nucleotide sequences in the sample. The chain uses TRBV7-9 and TRBJ1-1, with TRBD1 matching over 7 bases. Germline values: CDR1 SEHNR, CDR2 FQNEAQ (reference sequence). The CDR3 totals 12 residues. Unmatched junction bases numbered 1, after V lost 3 bases and J lost 6 bases. CDR3 loop: CASSLGQPEAFF. CDR3 sequence (DNA): TGTGCCAGCAGCTTGGGACAGCCTGAAGCTTTCTTT.

This chain connects TRBV6-5 to TRBJ2-2; D is ambiguous. CDR3 length: 13 residues. V lost 1 base and J 6 bases, leaving 6 bases between the germline ends. Germline V gives CDR1 MNHEY, CDR2 SVGAGI. The CDR3 DNA reads TGTGCCAGCAGTTACTATGTGCCCGGGGAGCTGTTTTTT. Protein sequence: CASSYYVPGELFF.

The chain carries TRBV29-1 and TRBJ2-1; 9 nucleotides line up with TRBD2. J was trimmed by 9 bases and V by 7 bases; bases with no gene match: 13. The CDR3 loop spans 14 amino acids. CDR1 SQVTM and CDR2 ANQGSEA come from the germline V gene. The CDR3 is CSARLAGMDSEQFF. CDR3 sequence (DNA): TGCAGCGCCCGTCTAGCGGGAATGGATAGTGAGCAGTTCTTC.